One and the same sample provided the 18 T cell receptor beta chains below, sequenced in a study of T cells in Graves' hyperthyroidism and ophthalmopathy. Amplification yielded TCR beta CDR3 regions, with RNA transcripts as the source. In the first-round RT-PCR of the TCR CDR3, the HTBI primer set was used. TCRdb passed the multiplex PCR reads through MiXCR, listing each CDR3 protein once. This sample has about 350,000 distinct CDR3 sequences, with approximately 18% found just once. The sequencing sample was made of blood. The source of these receptors is a woman in her thirties or forties with Graves' ophthalmopathy.

This clonotype was picked up a small number of times. This chain links TRBV10-1 with TRBJ2-2; D gene ambiguous. V dropped 3 bases and J dropped 7 bases, with 9 bases sitting between them. This CDR3 is 13 amino acids long. Germline assignment: CDR1 WNHNN and CDR2 SYGVQD (reference sequence). CDR3 in DNA: TGCGCCAGCAGTGATACGGAAGTCGGGGAGCTGTTTTTT. This translates into CASSDTEVGELFF.

This clonotype was seen repeatedly, ten times or more. The chain recombines TRBV12-3 or TRBV12-4 with TRBJ2-5; D unresolved. V shed 2 bases and J shed 4 bases, with 11 bases lying between them. The CDR3 consists of 14 residues. The CDR3 here is CASSLFSPRETQYF. The DNA of the CDR3 is TGTGCCAGCAGTTTATTCTCCCCCCGAGAGACCCAGTACTTC.

This clonotype has at least ten counts. The chain links TRBV6-5 to TRBJ1-5, with 7 nucleotides matching TRBD1. The V segment lost 5 bases and the J segment 6 bases; nucleotides outside the gene matches: 10. The CDR3 consists of 15 residues. The germline V gene encodes CDR1 MNHEY and CDR2 SVGAGI. CDR3 in amino acids: CASSNHRGEFQPQHF. The DNA of the CDR3 is TGTGCCAGCAGTAACCACAGGGGTGAATTTCAGCCCCAGCATTTT.

This clonotype was detected ten times or more. This chain links TRBV28 with TRBJ2-7, with 10 bases aligning to TRBD1. From germline, CDR1 is MDHEN and CDR2 SYDVKM. J lost 3 bases, V lost 3 bases, and 5 bases had no gene match. There are 15 residues in the CDR3. CDR3 nucleotides: TGTGCCAGCAGTTTCAGGGGACAGGGGCGCTACGAGCAGTACTTC. Its translation: CASSFRGQGRYEQYF.

This clonotype was counted ten times or more. The rearrangement uses TRBV7-2 and TRBJ2-7, with TRBD2 matching over 11 bases. This CDR3 spans 15 amino acids. In germline, CDR1 is SGHTA, CDR2 FQGNSA. The trim removed 7 bases at V and 1 base at J, leaving 6 bases unmatched. The CDR3 region has the DNA TGTGCCAGCACCCAAGGGACTAGCGGTTCCTACGAGCAGTACTTC. Protein: CASTQGTSGSYEQYF.

This clonotype was seen only a few times. J is TRBJ2-7 and V is TRBV5-1; 11 nucleotides align to TRBD2. Germline V gives CDR1 SGHRS, CDR2 YFSETQ. V lost 5 bases, J lost 5 bases, and 9 bases stayed unmatched. The CDR3 is made up of 15 amino acids. The CDR3: CASRSLAGGDHEQYF. The CDR3 DNA is TGCGCCAGCAGATCGCTAGCGGGAGGTGATCACGAGCAGTACTTC.

This clonotype was recorded many times. The V and J genes are TRBV5-1 and TRBJ2-7, with 8 bases lining up with TRBD1. Trimming cost V 4 bases and J 4 bases; bases outside gene matches: 7. CDR1 is SGHRS, CDR2 YFSETQ, per germline. CDR3 length: 14 amino acids. The CDR3 DNA follows: TGCGCCAGCAGCACCCGGACAGGGCGGTACGAGCAGTACTTC. Translated, it gives CASSTRTGRYEQYF.

This rearrangement joins TRBV20-1 to TRBJ2-7; a possible D gene is TRBD2 (5 bases). The V gene lost 0 bases and the J gene lost 6 bases, with 15 bases spanning the gap. The CDR3 consists of 14 residues. CDR1 and CDR2 (germline): DFQATT, SNEGSKA (reference sequence). CDR3 loop: CSARDPRWELEQYF. CDR3 bases: TGCAGTGCTAGAGATCCCCGATGGGAGCTCGAGCAGTACTTC.

Many counts were recorded for this clonotype. The chain combines TRBV24-1 with TRBJ2-2; D is unresolved. CDR3 size: 12 residues. Germline CDR1 is KGHDR and CDR2 is SFDVKD. Trimming removed 1 base from V and 6 bases from J, with 2 bases in between. CDR3: CATSDFAGELFF. CDR3 DNA: TGTGCCACCAGTGATTTTGCCGGGGAGCTGTTTTTT.

This clonotype showed up many times. The rearrangement joins TRBV11-2 to TRBJ2-5, with 7 positions matching TRBD1. The CDR3 spans 14 residues. V was clipped by 2 bases and J by 2 bases; unmatched bases: 2. CDR1 SGHAT and CDR2 FQNNGV come from the germline V gene. CDR3 loop: CASSLRDSQETQYF. In nucleotides, the CDR3 is TGTGCCAGCAGCTTACGGGACAGTCAAGAGACCCAGTACTTC. Full variable domain (missing parts from reference TRBV11-2 and TRBJ2-5): EAGVAQSPRYKIIEKRQSVAFWCNPISGHATLYWYQQILGQGPKLLIQFQNNGVVDDSQLPKDRFSAERLKGVDSTLKIQPAKLEDSAVYLCASSLRDSQETQYFGPGTRLLVL.

Ten or more counts support this clonotype. The chain recombines TRBV12-3 or TRBV12-4 with TRBJ1-1; a possible D gene is TRBD1 (5 bases). The V end lost 2 bases, the J end lost 5 bases, and 9 bases lay between the germline ends. The CDR3 runs to 13 residues. The CDR3 sequence: CASSLQGFTEAFF. The CDR3 nucleotides are TGTGCCAGCAGTTTACAGGGCTTTACTGAAGCTTTCTTT.

Comment on this clonotype: Compared with germline, one end of the junction differs, possibly owing to a read error. The genes are TRBV12-3 or TRBV12-4 and TRBJ1-5; D is undetermined. CDR3 length: 15 residues. CDR3 protein: CASSLEIGSNQPQPF. The CDR3 DNA sequence: TGTGCCAGCAGTTTAGAGATAGGGTCAAATCAGCCCCAGCCTTTT.

The rearrangement links TRBV28 to TRBJ2-2; D unresolved. Germline V gene data show CDR1 as MDHEN and CDR2 as SYDVKM. V was shortened by 9 bases and J by 2 bases, with 10 bases between the two germline ends. The CDR3 extends over 13 amino acids. For the CDR3, the DNA is TGTGCCAGTTGGCAGACTAACACCGGGGAGCTGTTTTTT. Translating it yields CASWQTNTGELFF.

This chain joins TRBV6-2 or TRBV6-3 and TRBJ1-1; TRBD1 is a possible D gene (5 bases). CDR3 length: 14 residues. Trimming shortened V by 4 bases and J by 5 bases, and 14 bases separated the two germline ends. Germline V gene sequence: CDR1 MNHEY, CDR2 SVGEGT. The CDR3 spells CASSSGTFWTEAFF. The CDR3 DNA sequence: TGTGCCAGCAGTTCGGGGACTTTCTGGACTGAAGCTTTCTTT.

The chain joins TRBV28 to TRBJ2-7; tentative D call: TRBD2 (7 bases). Between the trimmed V and J ends, which lost 6 bases and 0 bases, there was a span of 15 bases. Germline V gene data show CDR1 as MDHEN and CDR2 as SYDVKM. This CDR3 is built from 15 residues. The CDR3 region is CASSRRGASSYEQYF. The CDR3 DNA reads TGTGCCAGCAGCCGACGGGGGGCGAGCTCCTACGAGCAGTACTTC.

The chain carries TRBV15 and TRBJ2-5, with D possibly being TRBD2 (6 bases). Trimming pared 5 bases from V and 2 bases from J, leaving 21 bases between. The CDR3 length is 17 residues. Germline CDR1 is LNHNV and CDR2 is YYDKDF (reference sequence). CDR3 region: CATSGKWGERFQETQYF. In DNA, the CDR3 is TGTGCCACCAGCGGCAAGTGGGGGGAACGTTTTCAAGAGACCCAGTACTTC.

This clonotype was observed at least ten times. CDR3 protein: CASSLGSLTTGELFF. The CDR3 DNA follows: TGTGCCAGCAGTTTGGGCAGCCTAACCACCGGGGAGCTGTTTTTT. V gene TRBV12-3 or TRBV12-4 combines with J gene TRBJ2-2; D remains unclear. There are 15 residues in the CDR3. Trimming pared 3 bases from V and 4 bases from J, leaving 12 bases between.

This clonotype was observed at least ten times. V usage is TRBV5-1 and J usage is TRBJ1-5; a weak D match, TRBD1 (5 bases). The CDR3 totals 15 residues. V was clipped by 4 bases and J by 5 bases, with 16 bases between them. Germline V gene sequence: CDR1 SGHRS, CDR2 YFSETQ. The CDR3 loop is CASSAGLSNDQPQHF. CDR3 coding DNA: TGCGCCAGCAGCGCGGGACTTTCCAACGATCAGCCCCAGCATTTT.